This TCR beta chain was retrieved from a study of blood T cell repertoires in COVID-19. CDR3 size: 19 residues. The germline V gene has CDR1 MNHEY and CDR2 SVGEGT. Trimming removed 4 bases from V and 4 bases from J, with 26 bases in between. The table came from immunoSEQ multiplex PCR; TCRdb's copy has only in-frame clones and leaves some out. The table lists under 300,000 clones, more than 70% of them singletons. Sequencing used peripheral blood. The origin of this receptor is a woman aged 40 to 50 who had recovered from COVID-19. The V gene is TRBV6-2 or TRBV6-3, the J gene TRBJ1-5, with a weak D call TRBD1 (6 bases). The CDR3 spells CASSSSFRTVRGFNQPQHF. The CDR3 nucleotides are TGTGCCAGCAGTTCAAGCTTTAGGACAGTCCGAGGTTTTAATCAGCCCCAGCATTTT.